The 17 T cell receptor beta chains below come from one sample, sequenced in a study of identical twins. MiXCR was run by TCRdb on the 5' RACE reads, yielding one entry per CDR3 protein. The table shows about 530,000 distinct CDR3 sequences, with over 12% occurring only once. These data also formed part of another study, on yellow fever vaccine responses in identical twins.

Sample: CD4+ T cells sorted from blood. The receptors here all came from a woman aged 18-29 years in good health.

V and J are TRBV10-3 and TRBJ2-3; 7 bases are a match to TRBD1. V lost 6 bases to trimming and J lost 6 bases; unmatched junction nucleotides: 3. CDR1 ENHRY and CDR2 SYGVKD come from the germline V gene. The CDR3 spans 12 residues. The CDR3 region is CAIRLQGDTQYF. For the CDR3, the DNA is TGTGCCATCAGGCTACAGGGGGATACGCAGTATTTT.

The V gene is TRBV10-1, the J gene TRBJ2-2, with D possibly TRBD1 on 6 matching bases. The germline gives CDR1 WNHNN, CDR2 SYGVQD (reference sequence). Deletions cut 5 bases from V and 7 bases from J, with 8 bases between. The CDR3 runs to 12 residues. Here the CDR3 DNA reads TGCGCCAGCAGTACAGGGAGCGGGGAGCTGTTTTTT. Its protein is CASSTGSGELFF.

V and J are TRBV6-5 and TRBJ2-7; TRBD1 is a possible D gene (6 bases). Germline lookup yields CDR1 MNHEY and CDR2 SVGAGI. Trimming removed 4 bases from V and 2 bases from J, with 15 bases in between. The length of the CDR3 is 15 residues. The CDR3 here is CASSSGTKDTYEQYV. The CDR3 nucleotides are TGTGCCAGCAGTTCCGGGACAAAGGATACCTACGAGCAGTACGTC.

Only a few counts were recorded for this clonotype. The V gene is TRBV7-9, the J gene TRBJ1-3; no definite D call. Trimming pared 5 bases from V and 0 bases from J, leaving 14 bases between. The CDR3 has 16 amino acids. CDR1 and CDR2 (germline): SEHNR, FQNEAQ (reference sequence). The CDR3 region is CASSRSDPSSGNTIYF. For the CDR3, the DNA is TGTGCCAGCAGCCGCTCAGACCCTAGCTCTGGAAACACCATATATTTT.

This clonotype was picked up a small number of times. V usage is TRBV5-5 and J usage is TRBJ2-2; no clear D. The germline CDR1 and CDR2 sequences are SGHKS and YYEKEE (reference sequence). Trimming left V 2 bases short and J 2 bases short, with 10 bases between. The CDR3 totals 15 residues. CDR3 region: CASSFVHSNTGELFF. The CDR3, as DNA: TGTGCCAGCAGCTTCGTACACTCAAACACCGGGGAGCTGTTTTTT.

CDR3 bases: TGCAGGCCATGTGGGGTGGCCCCACAGCCCCAGCATTTT. Translation: CRPCGVAPQPQHF. The V and J genes are TRBV20-1 and TRBJ1-5; D not certain. The CDR3 contains 13 residues. Germline assignment: CDR1 DFQATT and CDR2 SNEGSKA (reference sequence).

The chain joins TRBV19 to TRBJ2-2; D is unresolved. The V and J ends lost 3 bases and 2 bases respectively, with 10 bases between them. The CDR3 spans 15 residues. The germline CDR1 and CDR2 sequences are LNHDA and SQIVND (reference sequence). The CDR3 coding sequence is TGTGCCAGTAGTATGAATCCTGTTAACACCGGGGAGCTGTTTTTT. Protein: CASSMNPVNTGELFF.

Only a few counts were recorded for this clonotype. The J gene is TRBJ2-5, the V gene TRBV20-1; 9 nucleotides line up with TRBD1. The CDR3 spans 15 residues. Germline values: CDR1 DFQATT, CDR2 SNEGSKA (reference sequence). The V gene end was trimmed by 1 base and the J gene end by 4 bases; junction bases not matched to a gene: 7. CDR3 in amino acids: CSARGETGGRETQYF. CDR3 DNA sequence: TGCAGTGCTAGAGGCGAGACAGGGGGACGAGAGACCCAGTACTTC.

This clonotype was picked up a small number of times. The rearrangement links TRBV20-1 to TRBJ2-1, with D possibly being TRBD1 or TRBD2 (5 bases each). This CDR3 is 15 amino acids long. V lost 4 bases and J lost 8, with 21 bases in between. Looked up from germline, CDR1 is DFQATT and CDR2 is SNEGSKA (reference sequence). The CDR3 DNA follows: TGCAGTGCTACCGACCGGGACCAGCGTATCTATGAGCAGTTCTTC. Amino acid sequence: CSATDRDQRIYEQFF.

This clonotype was seen a few times. Compared with germline, one end of the junction differs, possibly owing to a read error. This chain links TRBV5-5 with TRBJ2-5; D not resolved. The CDR3 contains 15 residues. The germline CDR1 and CDR2 sequences are SGHKS and YYEKEE (reference sequence). The CDR3 DNA reads as TGTGCCAGCAGCTTGTTTCTGGAAGGTGGGCACTTTGGAAACTTC. Translating it yields CASSLFLEGGHFGNF. The whole variable domain, filled in from reference TRBV5-5 and TRBJ2-5, reads DAGVTQSPTHLIKTRGQQVTLRCSPISGHKSVSWYQQVLGQGPQFIFQYYEKEERGRGNFPDRFSARQFPNYSSELNVNALLLGDSALYLCASSLFLEGGHFGNFGPGTRLLVL.

Many counts were recorded for this clonotype. The rearrangement uses TRBV4-2 and TRBJ2-7; 9 positions agree with TRBD2. The germline CDR1 and CDR2 sequences are LGHNA and YNFKEQ. The junction had 4 bases not matched to a gene; V was cut back by 4 bases and J by 3 bases. This CDR3 contains 14 residues. The DNA for the CDR3 is TGTGCCAGCAGCCCGACTAGCGGCCGCTACGAGCAGTACTTC. This encodes CASSPTSGRYEQYF.

The chain combines TRBV20-1 with TRBJ2-3; D tentatively reads TRBD1 or TRBD2 (5 bases each). Germline V gene sequence: CDR1 DFQATT, CDR2 SNEGSKA (reference sequence). The CDR3 contains 13 residues. V was trimmed by 3 bases and J by 11 bases, leaving 18 bases between them. As DNA, the CDR3 is TGCAGTGCTAGGGGGGAGTGGGCGTCGGAGCAGTATTTT. Translation: CSARGEWASEQYF.

This clonotype was picked up a small number of times. The J gene is TRBJ2-3, the V gene TRBV10-3; D ambiguous. The CDR3 runs to 15 residues. The V and J ends lost 0 bases and 5 bases respectively, with 12 bases between them. CDR1 and CDR2 from the germline V gene are ENHRY and SYGVKD. In nucleotides, the CDR3 is TGTGCCATCAGTGAGTCCTTTACCTTCAAAGATACGCAGTATTTT. It yields the protein CAISESFTFKDTQYF.

This chain uses TRBV2 with TRBJ2-2; D is possibly TRBD1 (5 bases). Germline-derived CDR1 and CDR2 are SNHLY and FYNNEI. V lost 6 bases to trimming and J lost 4 bases, with 6 bases between them. The length of the CDR3 is 12 residues. CDR3 region: CASRGVTGELFF. The DNA for the CDR3 is TGTGCCAGCAGAGGGGTCACCGGGGAGCTGTTTTTT.

This clonotype has just a few counts. The chain links TRBV18 to TRBJ2-5; D is undetermined. The V and J ends lost 4 bases and 3 bases respectively, with 12 bases between them. CDR1 is KGHSH, CDR2 LQKENI, per germline. This CDR3 has 14 residues. The CDR3 region has the DNA TGTGCCAGCTCACTAAGGACGGTAGAAGAGACCCAGTACTTC. Protein: CASSLRTVEETQYF.

This clonotype has more than one count but fewer than ten. V and J are TRBV20-1 and TRBJ2-2; 12 bases are a match to TRBD2. The CDR3 spans 14 residues. After removal of 6 bases from V and 6 bases from J, the junction contained 5 bases not matched to a gene. Looked up from germline, CDR1 is DFQATT and CDR2 is SNEGSKA (reference sequence). The CDR3 reads CSAAGTSGSGELFF. The CDR3 nucleotides are TGCAGTGCAGCCGGGACTAGCGGGTCCGGGGAGCTGTTTTTT.

V and J are TRBV3-1 and TRBJ1-2, with 7 bases aligning to TRBD1. The germline V gene has CDR1 LGHDT and CDR2 YNNKEL (reference sequence). V dropped 6 bases and J dropped 0; count of bases not matched to a gene: 13. This CDR3 is built from 17 residues. CDR3 protein: CASSYRTGSSSNYGYTF. The CDR3 coding sequence is TGTGCCAGCAGTTATCGGACAGGATCGAGTTCTAACTATGGCTACACCTTC.